This TCR beta chain derives from a study of blood T cells in healthy people across ages. The CDR3 contains 11 residues. Germline V CDR1 and CDR2: MNHEY, SMNVEV (reference sequence). V shed 3 bases and J shed 5 bases, with 2 bases lying between them. The second PCR ran about 6 to 11 cycles with a sample-barcoded 5' primer and J-beta primers. TCRdb called the 5' RACE reads again in MiXCR, with one record for every CDR3 protein. The sample carries 1,300,000 or so distinct CDR3 sequences, approximately 63% recorded once. Of note for this clonotype: No conserved phenylalanine or tryptophan ends this CDR3, so it is likely a read error.

The chain has TRBV27 and TRBJ2-1, with D uncertain. Sequenced input: blood. This receptor was taken from a man aged 18 to 35 in good health. CDR3 nucleotides: TGTGCCAGCAGTTTCAACAATGAGCAGTTCTTG. Protein sequence: CASSFNNEQFL.